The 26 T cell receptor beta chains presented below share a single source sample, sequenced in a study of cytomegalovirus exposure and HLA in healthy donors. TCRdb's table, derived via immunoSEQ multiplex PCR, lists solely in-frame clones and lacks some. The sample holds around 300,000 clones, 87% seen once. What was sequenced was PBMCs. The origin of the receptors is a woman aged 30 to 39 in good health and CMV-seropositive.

CDR3 sequence reads: CAINRVPDAYEQYF. The DNA of the CDR3 is TGTGCCATCAACAGGGTACCTGACGCATACGAGCAGTACTTC. The chain uses TRBV6-1 and TRBJ2-7; D might be TRBD1 (6 bases). The V end lost 10 bases, the J end lost 4 bases, and 20 bases lay between the germline ends. Germline V lookup: CDR1 MNHNS, CDR2 SASEGT. The CDR3 consists of 14 residues.

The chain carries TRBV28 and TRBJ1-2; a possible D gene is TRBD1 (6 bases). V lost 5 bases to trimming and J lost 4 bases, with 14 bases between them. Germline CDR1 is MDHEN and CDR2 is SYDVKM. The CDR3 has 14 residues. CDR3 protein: CASSPLGQGYGYTF. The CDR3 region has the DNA TGTGCCAGCAGTCCCCTGGGACAAGGCTATGGCTACACCTTC.

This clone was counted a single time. CDR3 loop: CASSQGETGRGYEQYF. The CDR3 DNA is TGTGCCAGCAGCCAAGGGGAGACAGGGAGGGGGTACGAGCAGTACTTC. The chain employs TRBV14 and TRBJ2-7; D may match TRBD1 or TRBD2 (7 bases each). Per the germline V gene, CDR1 is SGHDN and CDR2 is FVKESK. V was clipped by 1 base and J by 4 bases, with 17 bases between them. This CDR3 is 16 amino acids long.

As DNA, the CDR3 is TGTGCCAGCAGCCCGGCAGGGATGTTCGGCTACACCTTC. As protein: CASSPAGMFGYTF. The V call is TRBV7-2, the J call TRBJ1-2; maybe TRBD1 (5 bases). Trimming removed 5 bases from V and 8 bases from J, with 15 bases in between. Germline CDR1 is SGHTA and CDR2 is FQGNSA. CDR3 length: 13 amino acids.

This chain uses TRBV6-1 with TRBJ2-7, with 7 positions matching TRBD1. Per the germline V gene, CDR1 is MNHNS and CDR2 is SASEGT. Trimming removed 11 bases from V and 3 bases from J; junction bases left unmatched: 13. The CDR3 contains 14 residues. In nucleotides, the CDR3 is TGTGCCGGGGCTTCCGGGACAGTGTTCTACGAGCAGTACTTC. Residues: CAGASGTVFYEQYF.

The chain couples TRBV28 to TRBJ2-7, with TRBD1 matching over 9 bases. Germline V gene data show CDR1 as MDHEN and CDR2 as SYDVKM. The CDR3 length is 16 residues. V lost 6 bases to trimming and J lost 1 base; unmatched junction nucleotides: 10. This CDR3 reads CASSQTGTGRSYEQYF. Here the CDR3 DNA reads TGTGCCAGCAGCCAAACCGGGACAGGGAGGTCCTACGAGCAGTACTTC.

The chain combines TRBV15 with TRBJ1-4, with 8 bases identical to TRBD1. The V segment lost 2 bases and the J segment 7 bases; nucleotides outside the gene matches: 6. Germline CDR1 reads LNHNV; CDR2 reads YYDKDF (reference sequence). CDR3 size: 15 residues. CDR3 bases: TGTGCCACCAGCAGACTTCAGGGGGCGGTTGAAAAACTGTTTTTT. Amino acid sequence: CATSRLQGAVEKLFF.

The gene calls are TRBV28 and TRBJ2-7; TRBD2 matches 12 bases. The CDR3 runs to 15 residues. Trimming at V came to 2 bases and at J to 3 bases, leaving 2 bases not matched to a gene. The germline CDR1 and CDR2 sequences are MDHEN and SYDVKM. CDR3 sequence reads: CASSLGLAGNYEQYF. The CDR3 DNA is TGTGCCAGCAGTTTAGGACTAGCGGGGAACTACGAGCAGTACTTC.

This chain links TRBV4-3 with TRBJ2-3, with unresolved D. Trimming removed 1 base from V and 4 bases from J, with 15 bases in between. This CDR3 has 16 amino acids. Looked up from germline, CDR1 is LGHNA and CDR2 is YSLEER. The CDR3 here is CASSQVGLMRSDTQYF. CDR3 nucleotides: TGCGCCAGCAGCCAAGTTGGGTTGATGCGTTCAGATACGCAGTATTTT.

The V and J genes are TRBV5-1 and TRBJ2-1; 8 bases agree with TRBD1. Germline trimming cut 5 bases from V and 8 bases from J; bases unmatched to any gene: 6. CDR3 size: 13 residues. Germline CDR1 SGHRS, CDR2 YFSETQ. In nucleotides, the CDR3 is TGCGCCAGCAGTAAGGACAGGGTTGATGAGCAGTTCTTC. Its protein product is CASSKDRVDEQFF.

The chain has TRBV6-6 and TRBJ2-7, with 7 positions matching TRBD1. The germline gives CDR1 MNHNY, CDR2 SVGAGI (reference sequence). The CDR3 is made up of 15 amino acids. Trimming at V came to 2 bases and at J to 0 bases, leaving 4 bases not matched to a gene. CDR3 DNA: TGTGCCAGCAGTTACCAGGGGGACCTCTCCTACGAGCAGTACTTC. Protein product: CASSYQGDLSYEQYF.

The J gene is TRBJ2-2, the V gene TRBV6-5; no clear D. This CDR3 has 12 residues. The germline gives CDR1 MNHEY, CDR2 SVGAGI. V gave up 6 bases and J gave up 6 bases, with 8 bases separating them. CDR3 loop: CASRSGSGELFF. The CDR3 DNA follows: TGTGCCAGCAGGTCCGGGTCCGGGGAGCTGTTTTTT.

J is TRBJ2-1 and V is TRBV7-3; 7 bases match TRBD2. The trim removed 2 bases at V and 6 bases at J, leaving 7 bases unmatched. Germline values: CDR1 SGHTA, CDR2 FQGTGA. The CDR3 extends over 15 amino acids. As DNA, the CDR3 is TGTGCCAGCAGCTTACGACGGGAGGTGTCCAATGAGCAGTTCTTC. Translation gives CASSLRREVSNEQFF.

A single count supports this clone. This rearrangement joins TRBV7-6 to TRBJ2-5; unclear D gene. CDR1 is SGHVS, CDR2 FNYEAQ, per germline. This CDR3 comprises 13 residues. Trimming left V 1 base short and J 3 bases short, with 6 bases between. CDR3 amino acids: CASSLGAEETQYF. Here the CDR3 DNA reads TGTGCCAGCAGCTTAGGGGCGGAAGAGACCCAGTACTTC. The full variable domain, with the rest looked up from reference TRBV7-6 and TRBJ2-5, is GAGVSQSPRYKVTKRGQDVALRCDPISGHVSLYWYRQALGQGPEFLTYFNYEAQQDKSGLPNDRFSAERPEGSISTLTIQRTEQRDSAMYRCASSLGAEETQYFGPGTRLLVL.

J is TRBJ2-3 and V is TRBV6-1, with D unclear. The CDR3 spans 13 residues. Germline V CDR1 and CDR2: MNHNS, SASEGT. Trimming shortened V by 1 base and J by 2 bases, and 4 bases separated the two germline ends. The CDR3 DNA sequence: TGTGCCAGCAGTGAAGTGGCCACAGATACGCAGTATTTT. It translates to CASSEVATDTQYF.

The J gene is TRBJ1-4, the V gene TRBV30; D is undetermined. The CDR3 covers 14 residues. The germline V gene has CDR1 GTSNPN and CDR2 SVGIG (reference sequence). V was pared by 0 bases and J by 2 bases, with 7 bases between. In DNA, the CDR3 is TGTGCCTGGAGTGTCTCCAGTACTAATGAAAAACTGTTTTTT. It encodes CAWSVSSTNEKLFF.

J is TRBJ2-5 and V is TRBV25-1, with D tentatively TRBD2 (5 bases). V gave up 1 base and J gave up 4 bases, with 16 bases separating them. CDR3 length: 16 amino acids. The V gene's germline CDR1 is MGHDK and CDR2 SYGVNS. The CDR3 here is CASSEWVASAGETQYF. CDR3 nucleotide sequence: TGTGCCAGCAGTGAATGGGTCGCTAGTGCGGGAGAGACCCAGTACTTC. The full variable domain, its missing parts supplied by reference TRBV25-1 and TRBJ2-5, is EADIYQTPRYLVIGTGKKITLECSQTMGHDKMYWYQQDPGMELHLIHYSYGVNSTEKGDLSSESTVSRIRTEHFPLTLESARPSHTSQYLCASSEWVASAGETQYFGPGTRLLVL.

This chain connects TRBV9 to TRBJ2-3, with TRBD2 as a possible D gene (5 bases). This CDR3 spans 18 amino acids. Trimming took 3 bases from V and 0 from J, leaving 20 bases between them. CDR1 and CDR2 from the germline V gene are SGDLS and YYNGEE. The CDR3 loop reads CASSASGRAGGSTDTQYF. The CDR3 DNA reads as TGTGCCAGCAGCGCCTCAGGAAGGGCAGGCGGGAGCACAGATACGCAGTATTTT.

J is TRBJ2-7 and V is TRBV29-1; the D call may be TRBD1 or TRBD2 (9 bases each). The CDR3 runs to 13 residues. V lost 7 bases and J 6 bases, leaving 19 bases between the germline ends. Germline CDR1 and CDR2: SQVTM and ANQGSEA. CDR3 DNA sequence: TGCAGCGCTAGCGGGACAGGGCAAAGCGAGCAGTACTTC. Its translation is CSASGTGQSEQYF.

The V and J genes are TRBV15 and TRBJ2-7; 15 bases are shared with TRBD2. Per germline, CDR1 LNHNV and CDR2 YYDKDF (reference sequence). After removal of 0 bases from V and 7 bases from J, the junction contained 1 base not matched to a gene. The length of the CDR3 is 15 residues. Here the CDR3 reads CATSREGLAGGEQYF. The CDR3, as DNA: TGTGCCACCAGCAGAGAGGGACTAGCGGGAGGTGAGCAGTACTTC. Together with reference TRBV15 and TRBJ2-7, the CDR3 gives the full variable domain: DAMVIQNPRYQVTQFGKPVTLSCSQTLNHNVMYWYQQKSSQAPKLLFHYYDKDFNNEADTPDNFQSRRPNTSFCFLDIRSPGLGDTAMYLCATSREGLAGGEQYFGPGTRLTVT.

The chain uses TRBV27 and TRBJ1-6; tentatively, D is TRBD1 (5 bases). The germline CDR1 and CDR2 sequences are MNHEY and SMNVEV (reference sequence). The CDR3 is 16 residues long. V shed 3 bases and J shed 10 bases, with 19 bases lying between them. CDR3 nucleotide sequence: TGTGCCAGCAGTTTCCGAGGGCAGGGCGCTAACTCACCCCTCCACTTT. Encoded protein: CASSFRGQGANSPLHF.

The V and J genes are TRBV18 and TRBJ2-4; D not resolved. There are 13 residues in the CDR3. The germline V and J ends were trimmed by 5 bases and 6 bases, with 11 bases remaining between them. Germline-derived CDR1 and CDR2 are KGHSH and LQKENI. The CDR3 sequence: CASSTGRTNIQYF. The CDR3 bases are TGTGCCAGCTCAACCGGACGGACAAACATTCAGTACTTC.

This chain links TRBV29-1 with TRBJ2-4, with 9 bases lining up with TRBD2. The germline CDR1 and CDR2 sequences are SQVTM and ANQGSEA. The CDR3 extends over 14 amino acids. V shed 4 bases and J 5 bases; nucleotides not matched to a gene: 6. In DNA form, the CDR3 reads TGCAGCGTTGTTGGCGGGAGGGCGGAAAACATTCAGTACTTC. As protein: CSVVGGRAENIQYF.

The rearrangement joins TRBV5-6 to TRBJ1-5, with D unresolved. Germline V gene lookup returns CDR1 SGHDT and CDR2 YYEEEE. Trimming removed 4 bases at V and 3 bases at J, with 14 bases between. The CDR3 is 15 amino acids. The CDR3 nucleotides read TGTGCCAGCAGCATGGGCCTGAATACCAATCAGCCCCAGCATTTT. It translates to CASSMGLNTNQPQHF.

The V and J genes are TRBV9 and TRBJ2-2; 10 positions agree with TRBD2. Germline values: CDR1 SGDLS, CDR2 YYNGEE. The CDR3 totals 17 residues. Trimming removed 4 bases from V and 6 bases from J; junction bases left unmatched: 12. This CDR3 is CASSQASGSLFAGELFF. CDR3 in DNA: TGTGCCAGCAGCCAAGCTAGCGGGAGTCTTTTTGCCGGGGAGCTGTTTTTT.

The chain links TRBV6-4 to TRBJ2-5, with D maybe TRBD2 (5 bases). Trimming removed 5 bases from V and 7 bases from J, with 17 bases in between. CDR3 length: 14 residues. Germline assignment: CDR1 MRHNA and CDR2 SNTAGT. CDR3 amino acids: CASSKDTGGGTQYF. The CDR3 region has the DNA TGTGCCAGCAGTAAAGACACCGGCGGAGGGACCCAGTACTTC.